This is a list of T cell receptor beta chains from one sample in a study of cytomegalovirus exposure and HLA in healthy donors. Only in-frame clones appear in the TCRdb table, and some are missing; sequencing was by immunoSEQ multiplex PCR. The sample lists some 160,000 clones, 77% occurring once. The sample consisted of PBMCs. The origin of the receptors is a woman between 25 and 40 years old in good health and CMV-seronegative. Both conserved end residues are part of each CDR3. The D gene is left open where the match is weak. The size entry is marked missing in some rows and otherwise reads once, few, many or a size class.

D,size,J,V,CDR3,DNA
NA,NA,TRBJ1-3,TRBV5-1,CASSAGQFSSGNTIYF,TGCGCCAGCAGCGCCGGACAGTTTTCCTCTGGAAACACCATATATTTT
TRBD1,NA,TRBJ2-2,TRBV6-5,CASSYLGDRGAGELFF,TGTGCCAGCAGTTACTTGGGGGACAGGGGGGCTGGGGAGCTGTTTTTT
TRBD1,NA,TRBJ1-1,TRBV19,CASSMQDRGPEAFF,TGTGCCAGTAGTATGCAGGACAGGGGGCCTGAAGCTTTCTTT
NA,NA,TRBJ2-7,TRBV29-1,CSVEDGERASYEQYF,TGCAGCGTTGAAGATGGGGAGAGGGCTTCCTACGAGCAGTACTTC
NA,NA,TRBJ2-2,TRBV7-6,CAARDTGELFF,TGTGCCGCCAGGGATACCGGGGAGCTGTTTTTT
TRBD1,NA,TRBJ1-2,TRBV28,CASSWTGGGYYGYTF,TGTGCCAGCAGTTGGACAGGGGGCGGTTACTATGGCTACACCTTC
NA,NA,TRBJ2-5,TRBV7-3,CASSSGGTQYF,TGTGCCAGCAGCTCCGGGGGGACCCAGTACTTC
NA,NA,TRBJ1-2,TRBV27,CASSLVWGQGYGYTF,TGTGCCAGCAGTTTAGTATGGGGGCAAGGCTATGGCTACACCTTC
TRBD2,NA,TRBJ2-7,TRBV6-5,CASSYSRAGSAYEQYF,TGTGCCAGCAGTTACTCGAGAGCGGGATCAGCCTACGAGCAGTACTTC
TRBD2,NA,TRBJ2-7,TRBV11-2,CASSLVQRLATNYEQYF,TGTGCCAGCAGCTTAGTCCAGCGACTAGCGACGAACTACGAGCAGTACTTC
TRBD2,few,TRBJ2-5,TRBV6-1,CASSELAGVQETQYF,TGTGCCAGCAGTGAGCTAGCGGGAGTTCAAGAGACCCAGTACTTC
TRBD1,NA,TRBJ2-1,TRBV29-1,CSVLDRGNEQFF,TGCAGCGTTCTCGACAGGGGCAATGAGCAGTTCTTC
TRBD1,NA,TRBJ1-4,TRBV30,CAWSGGQGYEKLFF,TGTGCCTGGAGCGGGGGACAGGGATATGAAAAACTGTTTTTT
NA,NA,TRBJ1-5,TRBV27,CASSLSFNQPQHF,TGTGCCAGCAGTTTAAGCTTCAATCAGCCCCAGCATTTT
NA,NA,TRBJ2-7,TRBV28,CASSFAQGSYEQYF,TGTGCCAGCAGTTTCGCCCAGGGTAGCTACGAGCAGTACTTC
NA,NA,TRBJ1-2,TRBV7-9,CASSLASPGHRSYTF,TGTGCCAGCAGCTTGGCAAGCCCGGGACACAGGAGCTACACCTTC
NA,NA,TRBJ2-1,TRBV4-2,CASSQGGYNEQFF,TGTGCCAGCAGCCAGGGGGGTTACAATGAGCAGTTCTTC